Listed here is a single TCR beta chain. The V end was cut by 5 bases, the J end by 5 bases, with 6 bases between. The CDR3 spans 11 residues. Germline-derived CDR1 and CDR2 are SGHTA and FQGNSA. In the study's own analysis: The assay estimated nucleated cells by amplifying reference gene primers. Sequencing was performed with immunoSEQ multiplex PCR; in TCRdb, only in-frame clones are kept and a portion is missing. V, J and clone size are taken as reported in that table, and D and trimming were inferred from the DNA itself. The sample has about 140,000 clones, around 87% seen once; the top ten hold over 8.5%. These data originate in a study of blood T cell repertoires in COVID-19. Study-level background: There were acute and convalescent COVID-19 samples, and they came from the United States, Italy and Spain. From T cells, B-cell-depleted T cells, or PBMCs came the material, which was cDNA or gDNA.

This chain joins TRBV7-2 and TRBJ2-5, with D unclear. The receptor was isolated from a woman aged 45-65 years with active or convalescent COVID-19. The sequenced material came from peripheral blood. The CDR3 sequence is CASSPGETQYF. Written as DNA, the CDR3 is TGTGCCAGCAGCCCCGGGGAGACCCAGTACTTC.